A selection of T cell receptor beta chains follows, all from one sample in a study of cytomegalovirus exposure and HLA in healthy donors. Assay: immunoSEQ multiplex PCR; the TCRdb copy retains only in-frame clones and omits some. This table has some 130,000 clones, 60% to 80% appearing once. Sequenced material: PBMCs. The receptor source for this set is a female donor in good health and CMV-seronegative. The CDR3 runs from the conserved cysteine through the conserved F or W. D genes are given only for firm matches. Size values are once, few and many counts, or a class for expanded clones, and some rows have none.

j_gene: TRBJ1-3
v_gene: TRBV18
abundance: NA
d_gene: TRBD1
CDR3aa: CASSPPGQRNTIYF
CDR3nt: TGTGCCAGCTCACCACCGGGACAGAGAAACACCATATATTTT

j_gene: TRBJ2-7
v_gene: TRBV11-2
abundance: few
d_gene: TRBD2
CDR3aa: CASSLAGGTYEQYF
CDR3nt: TGTGCCAGCAGCTTAGCGGGGGGTACCTACGAGCAGTACTTC

j_gene: TRBJ2-7
v_gene: TRBV7-2
abundance: NA
d_gene: NA
CDR3aa: CASKLRLSTYEQYF
CDR3nt: TGTGCCAGCAAACTCCGACTATCTACCTACGAGCAGTACTTC

j_gene: TRBJ2-5
v_gene: TRBV7-2
abundance: NA
d_gene: TRBD1
CDR3aa: CASSLVPGTAQETQYF
CDR3nt: TGTGCCAGCAGCTTAGTGCCCGGGACAGCCCAAGAGACCCAGTACTTC

j_gene: TRBJ2-1
v_gene: TRBV6-5
abundance: NA
d_gene: NA
CDR3aa: CASSSPDSFNEQFF
CDR3nt: TGTGCCAGCAGTTCCCCCGACAGCTTTAATGAGCAGTTCTTC

j_gene: TRBJ1-1
v_gene: TRBV5-1
abundance: NA
d_gene: NA
CDR3aa: CASSFQNSQGDTEAFF
CDR3nt: TGCGCCAGCAGCTTCCAGAACTCACAGGGAGACACTGAAGCTTTCTTT

j_gene: TRBJ1-2
v_gene: TRBV7-2
abundance: NA
d_gene: TRBD1
CDR3aa: CASSLGPQGYGYTF
CDR3nt: TGTGCCAGCAGCTTAGGTCCACAGGGGTATGGCTACACCTTC

j_gene: TRBJ1-1
v_gene: TRBV28
abundance: NA
d_gene: NA
CDR3aa: CASSTTQADTEAFF
CDR3nt: TGTGCCAGCAGTACAACACAGGCGGACACTGAAGCTTTCTTT

j_gene: TRBJ2-7
v_gene: TRBV28
abundance: NA
d_gene: TRBD2
CDR3aa: CASSSVGSGTSYEQYF
CDR3nt: TGTGCCAGCAGTTCCGTGGGTAGCGGGACCTCCTACGAGCAGTACTTC

j_gene: TRBJ2-2
v_gene: TRBV19
abundance: NA
d_gene: TRBD2
CDR3aa: CASSSVAGAGELFF
CDR3nt: TGTGCCAGTAGTTCCGTGGCGGGGGCCGGGGAGCTGTTTTTT

j_gene: TRBJ1-1
v_gene: TRBV29-1
abundance: NA
d_gene: NA
CDR3aa: CSARTGKVNTEAFF
CDR3nt: TGCAGCGCCCGAACGGGGAAAGTGAACACTGAAGCTTTCTTT

j_gene: TRBJ2-5
v_gene: TRBV11-3
abundance: NA
d_gene: NA
CDR3aa: CASSLAGQGETQYF
CDR3nt: TGTGCCAGCAGCTTAGCCGGACAAGGAGAGACCCAGTACTTC

j_gene: TRBJ2-7
v_gene: TRBV4-1
abundance: NA
d_gene: TRBD2
CDR3aa: CASSQGSGTSSYEQYF
CDR3nt: TGCGCCAGCAGCCAGGGTAGCGGGACCAGCTCCTACGAGCAGTACTTC

j_gene: TRBJ2-7
v_gene: TRBV28
abundance: NA
d_gene: TRBD2
CDR3aa: CASTRGLAGGRRYEQYF
CDR3nt: TGTGCCAGCACCCGAGGACTAGCGGGAGGGAGAAGGTACGAGCAGTACTTC

j_gene: TRBJ2-3
v_gene: TRBV5-4
abundance: NA
d_gene: NA
CDR3aa: CASSLPGERTDTQYF
CDR3nt: TGTGCCAGCAGCTTGCCCGGGGAGCGCACAGATACGCAGTATTTT

j_gene: TRBJ2-2
v_gene: TRBV9
abundance: NA
d_gene: NA
CDR3aa: CASSPMGQGIGYTGELFF
CDR3nt: TGTGCCAGCAGCCCAATGGGTCAGGGGATTGGATACACCGGGGAGCTGTTTTTT

j_gene: TRBJ2-1
v_gene: TRBV6-6
abundance: NA
d_gene: TRBD2
CDR3aa: CASSQGLGGNEQFF
CDR3nt: TGTGCCAGCAGTCAGGGACTAGGGGGGAATGAGCAGTTCTTC

j_gene: TRBJ2-3
v_gene: TRBV20-1
abundance: NA
d_gene: NA
CDR3aa: CSAREDTQQYF
CDR3nt: TGCAGTGCTAGAGAAGACACCCAACAGTATTTT

j_gene: TRBJ2-7
v_gene: TRBV7-9
abundance: NA
d_gene: NA
CDR3aa: CAWDGSGASYEQYF
CDR3nt: TGTGCCTGGGACGGGAGCGGAGCCTCCTACGAGCAGTACTTC

j_gene: TRBJ1-6
v_gene: TRBV9
abundance: NA
d_gene: NA
CDR3aa: CASSPSGASNSYNSPLHF
CDR3nt: TGTGCCAGCAGCCCTAGCGGCGCTAGCAACTCCTATAATTCACCCCTCCACTTT

j_gene: TRBJ2-7
v_gene: TRBV18
abundance: NA
d_gene: TRBD2
CDR3aa: CASSLTTSEGEQYF
CDR3nt: TGTGCCAGCTCGCTCACGACTAGCGAAGGCGAGCAGTACTTC

j_gene: TRBJ2-5
v_gene: TRBV7-8
abundance: NA
d_gene: TRBD2
CDR3aa: CASSSTSAGTQYF
CDR3nt: TGTGCCAGCAGCTCGACTAGCGCGGGGACCCAGTACTTC

j_gene: TRBJ2-5
v_gene: TRBV5-1
abundance: NA
d_gene: TRBD2
CDR3aa: CASSFSGTETQYF
CDR3nt: TGCGCCAGCAGCTTTAGCGGGACCGAGACCCAGTACTTC

j_gene: TRBJ2-2
v_gene: TRBV5-1
abundance: NA
d_gene: TRBD2
CDR3aa: CASSLSRLAGGAGELFF
CDR3nt: TGCGCCAGCAGCTTGAGTCGGCTAGCGGGAGGGGCCGGGGAGCTGTTTTTT

j_gene: TRBJ1-5
v_gene: TRBV6-5
abundance: NA
d_gene: TRBD1
CDR3aa: CASSSGTGGSQPQHF
CDR3nt: TGTGCCAGCAGTTCCGGGACAGGGGGCAGTCAGCCCCAGCATTTT

j_gene: TRBJ1-1
v_gene: TRBV2
abundance: NA
d_gene: NA
CDR3aa: CASSVAAEAFF
CDR3nt: TGTGCCAGCAGCGTAGCCGCTGAAGCTTTCTTT

j_gene: TRBJ2-1
v_gene: TRBV10-3
abundance: NA
d_gene: TRBD2
CDR3aa: CAISETPGLAPYNEQFF
CDR3nt: TGTGCCATCAGTGAGACTCCGGGACTAGCACCCTACAATGAGCAGTTCTTC

j_gene: TRBJ1-2
v_gene: TRBV18
abundance: NA
d_gene: TRBD1
CDR3aa: CASSPTGTGVGYTF
CDR3nt: TGTGCCAGCTCACCAACCGGGACAGGGGTCGGCTACACCTTC

j_gene: TRBJ1-5
v_gene: TRBV5-1
abundance: NA
d_gene: NA
CDR3aa: CASSAEPYSNQPQHF
CDR3nt: TGCGCCAGCAGCGCCGAGCCGTATAGCAATCAGCCCCAGCATTTT

j_gene: TRBJ2-3
v_gene: TRBV5-1
abundance: NA
d_gene: TRBD1
CDR3aa: CASSLGSTGYTDTQYF
CDR3nt: TGCGCCAGCAGCTTGGGGTCGACAGGGTACACAGATACGCAGTATTTT

j_gene: TRBJ2-1
v_gene: TRBV7-8
abundance: NA
d_gene: TRBD2
CDR3aa: CASSFAGGGNEQFF
CDR3nt: TGTGCCAGCAGCTTTGCGGGAGGGGGCAATGAGCAGTTCTTC

j_gene: TRBJ2-1
v_gene: TRBV4-2
abundance: NA
d_gene: NA
CDR3aa: CASSQDLPGHYNEQFF
CDR3nt: TGTGCCAGCAGCCAAGATCTGCCGGGACACTACAATGAGCAGTTCTTC

j_gene: TRBJ1-2
v_gene: TRBV15
abundance: NA
d_gene: TRBD1
CDR3aa: CATSRTGVGYGYTF
CDR3nt: TGTGCCACCAGCAGGACAGGGGTGGGGTATGGCTACACCTTC

j_gene: TRBJ2-1
v_gene: TRBV4-1
abundance: NA
d_gene: NA
CDR3aa: CASSRLGAPVEFF
CDR3nt: TGCGCCAGCAGCCGGCTAGGGGCCCCAGTGGAGTTCTTC

j_gene: TRBJ2-5
v_gene: TRBV11-2
abundance: NA
d_gene: NA
CDR3aa: CASSLDRLGETQYF
CDR3nt: TGTGCCAGCAGCCTCGACAGGCTGGGAGAGACCCAGTACTTC

j_gene: TRBJ2-2
v_gene: TRBV7-2
abundance: few
d_gene: NA
CDR3aa: CAIKGRTTGELFF
CDR3nt: TGTGCCATCAAGGGGCGGACAACCGGGGAGCTGTTTTTT

j_gene: TRBJ2-2
v_gene: TRBV27
abundance: NA
d_gene: TRBD1
CDR3aa: CASSWRFGQGYTGELFF
CDR3nt: TGTGCCAGCAGTTGGCGGTTCGGACAGGGATACACCGGGGAGCTGTTTTTT

j_gene: TRBJ2-1
v_gene: TRBV4-3
abundance: NA
d_gene: TRBD2
CDR3aa: CASRDTSGSGNEQFF
CDR3nt: TGCGCCAGCAGGGATACTAGCGGCTCGGGAAATGAGCAGTTCTTC

j_gene: TRBJ1-5
v_gene: TRBV18
abundance: few
d_gene: TRBD1
CDR3aa: CASSGTGHSNQPQHF
CDR3nt: TGTGCCAGCTCAGGGACAGGGCATAGCAATCAGCCCCAGCATTTT

j_gene: TRBJ1-2
v_gene: TRBV15
abundance: NA
d_gene: NA
CDR3aa: CAISSGSNYGYTF
CDR3nt: TGTGCAATTAGTTCAGGGTCTAACTATGGCTACACCTTC

j_gene: TRBJ2-7
v_gene: TRBV19
abundance: once
d_gene: NA
CDR3aa: CASSDRVPGLHEQYF
CDR3nt: TGTGCCAGTAGTGACCGGGTCCCCGGTTTGCACGAGCAGTACTTC

j_gene: TRBJ1-1
v_gene: TRBV30
abundance: NA
d_gene: NA
CDR3aa: CAWARRNRDGTEAFF
CDR3nt: TGTGCCTGGGCGAGGCGGAACAGGGACGGTACTGAAGCTTTCTTT

j_gene: TRBJ2-5
v_gene: TRBV30
abundance: NA
d_gene: NA
CDR3aa: CAWSVIDTSQETQYF
CDR3nt: TGTGCCTGGAGTGTAATCGACACGTCCCAAGAGACCCAGTACTTC

j_gene: TRBJ2-1
v_gene: TRBV5-6
abundance: NA
d_gene: TRBD2
CDR3aa: CASSFAGGRDSYNEQFF
CDR3nt: TGTGCCAGCAGCTTCGCGGGCGGGAGGGACTCCTACAATGAGCAGTTCTTC

j_gene: TRBJ2-7
v_gene: TRBV5-1
abundance: NA
d_gene: TRBD1
CDR3aa: CASSAGTDYEQYF
CDR3nt: TGCGCCAGCAGCGCCGGGACAGACTACGAGCAGTACTTC

j_gene: TRBJ2-3
v_gene: TRBV25-1
abundance: NA
d_gene: TRBD2
CDR3aa: CASSDSGTGGLYF
CDR3nt: TGTGCCAGCAGTGATTCCGGGACGGGGGGTTTGTATTTT

j_gene: TRBJ2-3
v_gene: TRBV9
abundance: NA
d_gene: NA
CDR3aa: CASSVAPSGDTQYF
CDR3nt: TGTGCCAGCAGCGTAGCACCTTCGGGGGATACGCAGTATTTT

j_gene: TRBJ2-1
v_gene: TRBV4-1
abundance: few
d_gene: TRBD2
CDR3aa: CASSQDRGGRPSYNEQFF
CDR3nt: TGCGCCAGCAGCCAAGATAGGGGCGGGAGGCCGTCCTACAATGAGCAGTTCTTC

j_gene: TRBJ2-1
v_gene: TRBV11-1
abundance: few
d_gene: TRBD2
CDR3aa: CASSLAGGLGEQFF
CDR3nt: TGTGCCAGCAGCTTGGCGGGAGGGCTTGGTGAGCAGTTCTTC

j_gene: TRBJ1-2
v_gene: TRBV7-9
abundance: NA
d_gene: NA
CDR3aa: CASSLLRDGYTF
CDR3nt: TGTGCCAGCAGCTTACTCCGGGATGGCTACACCTTC

j_gene: TRBJ2-7
v_gene: TRBV30
abundance: NA
d_gene: NA
CDR3aa: CAWSVGSHYEQYF
CDR3nt: TGTGCCTGGAGTGTGGGGAGTCATTACGAGCAGTACTTC

j_gene: TRBJ2-5
v_gene: TRBV7-8
abundance: NA
d_gene: NA
CDR3aa: CASSLSSHYKETQYF
CDR3nt: TGTGCCAGCAGCTTATCGTCCCACTACAAGGAGACCCAGTACTTC

j_gene: TRBJ2-3
v_gene: TRBV2
abundance: NA
d_gene: TRBD1
CDR3aa: CASSDSRGRVTDTQYF
CDR3nt: TGTGCCAGCAGTGACAGCAGGGGGCGTGTGACAGATACGCAGTATTTT